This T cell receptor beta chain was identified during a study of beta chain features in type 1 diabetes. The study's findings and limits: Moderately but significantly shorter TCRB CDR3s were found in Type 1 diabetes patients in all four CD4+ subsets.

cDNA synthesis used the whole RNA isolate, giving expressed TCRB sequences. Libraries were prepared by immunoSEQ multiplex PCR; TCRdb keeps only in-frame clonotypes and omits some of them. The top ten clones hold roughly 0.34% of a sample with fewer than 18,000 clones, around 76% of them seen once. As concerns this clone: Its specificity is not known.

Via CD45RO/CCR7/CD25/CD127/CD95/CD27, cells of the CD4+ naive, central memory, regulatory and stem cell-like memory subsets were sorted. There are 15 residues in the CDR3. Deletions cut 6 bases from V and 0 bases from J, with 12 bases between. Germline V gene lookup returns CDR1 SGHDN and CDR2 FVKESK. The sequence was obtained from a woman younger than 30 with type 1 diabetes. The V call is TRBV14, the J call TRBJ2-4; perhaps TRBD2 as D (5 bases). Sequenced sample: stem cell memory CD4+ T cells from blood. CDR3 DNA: TGTGCCAGCAGTTCCCCCCGGGAAGCCAAAAACATTCAGTACTTC. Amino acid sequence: CASSSPREAKNIQYF.